These T cell receptor beta chains were read from a single sample in a study of OX40 agonist ivuxolimab in advanced cancers. The protocol was immunoSEQ multiplex PCR, while the TCRdb copy is restricted to in-frame clones and leaves out a portion. The data contain about 32,000 clones, roughly four fifths of them singletons. The input for sequencing was CD4+ or CD8+ T cells sorted from blood, taken in a trial of the OX40 agonist ivuxolimab. The source is an adult with an advanced solid tumor such as melanoma, head and neck, liver or kidney cancer. Both conserved end residues are part of each CDR3. Each record gives: V gene, clone size, D gene, J gene, CDR3 DNA, CDR3 protein. A D gene is named only where the DNA matches it firmly. Expanded clones are given a class, and other clones once, few, many or no size at all.

v_gene: TRBV2; abundance: few; d_gene: NA; j_gene: TRBJ1-1; CDR3nt: TGTGCCAGCAGGGCCGGGACATTTAACACTGAAGCTTTCTTT; CDR3aa: CASRAGTFNTEAFF
v_gene: TRBV7-9; abundance: NA; d_gene: TRBD1; j_gene: TRBJ2-5; CDR3nt: TGTGCCAGCAGCTCCGGGACAGGGGAAGTGACCCAGTACTTC; CDR3aa: CASSSGTGEVTQYF
v_gene: TRBV7-6; abundance: NA; d_gene: NA; j_gene: TRBJ1-1; CDR3nt: TGTGCCAGCAGCTTAGCAGGGGCTGAAGCTTTCTTT; CDR3aa: CASSLAGAEAFF
v_gene: TRBV7-8; abundance: NA; d_gene: NA; j_gene: TRBJ2-7; CDR3nt: TGTGCCAGCAGCTTTAGCAGGTCCTCCTACGAGCAGTACTTC; CDR3aa: CASSFSRSSYEQYF
v_gene: TRBV28; abundance: NA; d_gene: TRBD1; j_gene: TRBJ1-2; CDR3nt: TGTGCCTCACGACAGGGGGCGATGCCTGGCTACACCTTC; CDR3aa: CASRQGAMPGYTF
v_gene: TRBV4-1; abundance: few; d_gene: TRBD2; j_gene: TRBJ2-7; CDR3nt: TGCGCCAGCAGCCGCTCCCTAGCGGGAGCTTCCTACGAGCAGTACTTC; CDR3aa: CASSRSLAGASYEQYF
v_gene: TRBV14; abundance: NA; d_gene: TRBD2; j_gene: TRBJ2-7; CDR3nt: TGTGCCAGCAGCCAAGATTGGGGGAGGGCCAGGAGGTACGAGCAGTACTTC; CDR3aa: CASSQDWGRARRYEQYF
v_gene: TRBV9; abundance: NA; d_gene: TRBD2; j_gene: TRBJ2-2; CDR3nt: TGTGCCAGCAGCACCCGTGGGGGGGGCACCGGGGAGCTGTTTTTT; CDR3aa: CASSTRGGGTGELFF
v_gene: TRBV7-3; abundance: once; d_gene: NA; j_gene: TRBJ2-2; CDR3nt: TGTGCCAGCAGCCCGTCTCTTAGTGGGTACGGGGAGCTGTTTTTT; CDR3aa: CASSPSLSGYGELFF
v_gene: TRBV15; abundance: few; d_gene: NA; j_gene: TRBJ1-4; CDR3nt: TGTGCCACCAGCAGAGAAGTGCGTAATGAAAAACTGTTTTTT; CDR3aa: CATSREVRNEKLFF
v_gene: TRBV14; abundance: NA; d_gene: NA; j_gene: TRBJ1-1; CDR3nt: TGTGCCAGCAGTCAAAGTTTGAACACTGAAGCTTTCTTT; CDR3aa: CASSQSLNTEAFF
v_gene: TRBV7-3; abundance: NA; d_gene: TRBD2; j_gene: TRBJ2-3; CDR3nt: TGTGCCAGCAGCGTTCTAGCGGGGGGAGGTACAGATACGCAGTATTTT; CDR3aa: CASSVLAGGGTDTQYF
v_gene: TRBV27; abundance: NA; d_gene: TRBD1; j_gene: TRBJ2-5; CDR3nt: TGTGCCAGCAGAATAACAGGGGGGGAGACCCAGTACTTC; CDR3aa: CASRITGGETQYF
v_gene: TRBV30; abundance: NA; d_gene: TRBD1; j_gene: TRBJ2-7; CDR3nt: TGTGCCTGGGACGTAGCAGGGACAGGGGGGGTCGAGCAGTACTTC; CDR3aa: CAWDVAGTGGVEQYF
v_gene: TRBV6-5; abundance: once; d_gene: TRBD1; j_gene: TRBJ1-5; CDR3nt: TGTGCCAGGCCCGGGGACAGGGTCAATCAGCCCCAGCATTTT; CDR3aa: CARPGDRVNQPQHF
v_gene: TRBV6-1; abundance: NA; d_gene: NA; j_gene: TRBJ2-1; CDR3nt: TGTGCCACTTCTAAGTCTCGGGGCAATGAGCAGTTCTTC; CDR3aa: CATSKSRGNEQFF
v_gene: TRBV27; abundance: NA; d_gene: NA; j_gene: TRBJ1-2; CDR3nt: TGTGCCAGCAGCCAGACAGGAAACTATGGCTACACCTTC; CDR3aa: CASSQTGNYGYTF
v_gene: TRBV9; abundance: NA; d_gene: NA; j_gene: TRBJ1-1; CDR3nt: TGTGCCAGCAGCGTAGATCTGGGGGGTAGGAACACTGAAGCTTTCTTT; CDR3aa: CASSVDLGGRNTEAFF
v_gene: TRBV5-1; abundance: NA; d_gene: TRBD1; j_gene: TRBJ2-7; CDR3nt: TGCGCCAGCAGCTTTTCCGGGACAGGGGCCAGAGAGCAGTACTTC; CDR3aa: CASSFSGTGAREQYF
v_gene: TRBV18; abundance: NA; d_gene: TRBD1; j_gene: TRBJ2-1; CDR3nt: TGTGCCAGCTCACCACCCGACAGGGATGGGCACAATGAGCAGTTCTTC; CDR3aa: CASSPPDRDGHNEQFF
v_gene: TRBV27; abundance: few; d_gene: NA; j_gene: TRBJ1-5; CDR3nt: TGTGCCAAGACGGCCAACCGCAGCCAGCCCCAGCATTTT; CDR3aa: CAKTANRSQPQHF
v_gene: TRBV19; abundance: few; d_gene: NA; j_gene: TRBJ1-2; CDR3nt: TGTGCCAGTAGTTCGGGACATGGGGGCTACACCTTC; CDR3aa: CASSSGHGGYTF
v_gene: TRBV4-2; abundance: NA; d_gene: NA; j_gene: TRBJ1-3; CDR3nt: TGTGCCAGCAGCCAAGTCAGGGCGACCCCGGACACCATATATTTT; CDR3aa: CASSQVRATPDTIYF
v_gene: TRBV10-3; abundance: NA; d_gene: NA; j_gene: TRBJ2-6; CDR3nt: TGTGCCATCAGTGAGTCAGACGGTGCGGGGGCCGGGGCCAACGTCCTGACTTTC; CDR3aa: CAISESDGAGAGANVLTF
v_gene: TRBV5-3; abundance: NA; d_gene: NA; j_gene: TRBJ2-7; CDR3nt: TGTGCCAGAAACAACCTCCCTCAAGGCTACGAGCAGTACTTC; CDR3aa: CARNNLPQGYEQYF
v_gene: TRBV4-1; abundance: few; d_gene: TRBD1; j_gene: TRBJ1-5; CDR3nt: TGCGCCAGCAGCCAAGAGGACAGGGGATATCAGCCCCAGCATTTT; CDR3aa: CASSQEDRGYQPQHF
v_gene: TRBV9; abundance: NA; d_gene: TRBD1; j_gene: TRBJ1-2; CDR3nt: TGTGCCAGCAGCCCTCGGCAGGGGGTCGGCTACACCTTC; CDR3aa: CASSPRQGVGYTF
v_gene: TRBV7-2; abundance: NA; d_gene: NA; j_gene: TRBJ2-5; CDR3nt: TGTGCCAGCAGCGAGGGACCACAAGAGACCCAGTACTTC; CDR3aa: CASSEGPQETQYF
v_gene: TRBV9; abundance: NA; d_gene: NA; j_gene: TRBJ2-3; CDR3nt: TGTGCCAGCAGCGGGTCGACGGCGCTAACCGATACGCAGTATTTT; CDR3aa: CASSGSTALTDTQYF
v_gene: TRBV2; abundance: NA; d_gene: TRBD1; j_gene: TRBJ1-1; CDR3nt: TGTGCCAGCAAGAAACAGGGGGCGGCCCGGTCTGAAGCTTTCTTT; CDR3aa: CASKKQGAARSEAFF
v_gene: TRBV6-5; abundance: once; d_gene: NA; j_gene: TRBJ1-1; CDR3nt: TGTGCCAGCACCCACGGCAGGAGGAACACTGAAGCTTTCTTT; CDR3aa: CASTHGRRNTEAFF
v_gene: TRBV6-5; abundance: NA; d_gene: NA; j_gene: TRBJ2-7; CDR3nt: TGTGCCAGCACCAGCACCTACGAGCAGTACTTC; CDR3aa: CASTSTYEQYF
v_gene: TRBV5-4; abundance: NA; d_gene: NA; j_gene: TRBJ2-1; CDR3nt: TGTGCCAGCAGCTTGGCACTACCCCGAGGGGAGCAGTTCTTC; CDR3aa: CASSLALPRGEQFF
v_gene: TRBV7-6; abundance: NA; d_gene: NA; j_gene: TRBJ2-1; CDR3nt: TGTGCCAGCAGCTCCACCCGAGGCTCCTACAATGAGCAGTTCTTC; CDR3aa: CASSSTRGSYNEQFF
v_gene: TRBV7-9; abundance: once; d_gene: NA; j_gene: TRBJ2-5; CDR3nt: TGTGCCAGCAGTCGGGATTGGAACGGGGCCCAGTACTTC; CDR3aa: CASSRDWNGAQYF
v_gene: TRBV27; abundance: NA; d_gene: TRBD1; j_gene: TRBJ1-5; CDR3nt: TGTGCCAGCAGTCCCGGGACAGGGGGGGTCAGCCCCCAGCATTTT; CDR3aa: CASSPGTGGVSPQHF
v_gene: TRBV4-1; abundance: NA; d_gene: NA; j_gene: TRBJ1-4; CDR3nt: TGCGCCAGCAGCCAAGATCGCCAGGACGAAAAACTGTTTTTT; CDR3aa: CASSQDRQDEKLFF
v_gene: TRBV4-3; abundance: few; d_gene: NA; j_gene: TRBJ1-3; CDR3nt: TGCGCCAGCAGCCAAGAAGTCAGCTCTGGAAACACCATATATTTT; CDR3aa: CASSQEVSSGNTIYF
v_gene: TRBV9; abundance: NA; d_gene: NA; j_gene: TRBJ2-3; CDR3nt: TGTGCCAGCAGCGTAGAGCCGGCGGCAGATACGCAGTATTTT; CDR3aa: CASSVEPAADTQYF
v_gene: TRBV19; abundance: NA; d_gene: NA; j_gene: TRBJ1-2; CDR3nt: TGTGCCAGTAGCCCCTGGCAGAGGTATGGCTACACCTTC; CDR3aa: CASSPWQRYGYTF
v_gene: TRBV19; abundance: NA; d_gene: TRBD2; j_gene: TRBJ2-7; CDR3nt: TGTGCCAGTAGCAGCGACGGGACTAGCGGCTACGAGCAGTACTTC; CDR3aa: CASSSDGTSGYEQYF
v_gene: TRBV9; abundance: NA; d_gene: NA; j_gene: TRBJ2-5; CDR3nt: TGTGCCAGCGGAGAGACCCAGTACTTC; CDR3aa: CASGETQYF
v_gene: TRBV2; abundance: few; d_gene: NA; j_gene: TRBJ1-2; CDR3nt: TGTGCCAGCACTGAAGAGGTAGGGAGCAGCTACACCTTC; CDR3aa: CASTEEVGSSYTF
v_gene: TRBV5-1; abundance: once; d_gene: TRBD2; j_gene: TRBJ2-7; CDR3nt: TGCGCCAGCAGCTTGGGACTAGCGGTTAATTACGAGCAGTACTTC; CDR3aa: CASSLGLAVNYEQYF
v_gene: TRBV6-5; abundance: NA; d_gene: NA; j_gene: TRBJ2-3; CDR3nt: TGTGCCAGCAGTGGGGATAGGAGCAACACGCAGTATTTT; CDR3aa: CASSGDRSNTQYF